This T cell receptor (beta chain) came from a study of blood T cell repertoires in COVID-19. Study-wide background: Samples taken during acute and convalescent COVID-19 were collected in the United States, Italy and Spain. T cells, B-cell-depleted T cells, or PBMCs provided the cDNA or gDNA that served as material.

Trimming cost V 2 bases and J 7 bases; bases outside gene matches: 2. CDR3 length equals 14 residues. CDR1 is SGHVS, CDR2 FNYEAQ, per germline. Original processing methods: Estimation of nucleated cell counts was performed using reference gene primer amplification. Sequencing was performed with immunoSEQ multiplex PCR; in TCRdb, only in-frame clones are kept and a portion is missing. The D gene and trimming were derived from the DNA, and the V and J assignments and clone size from that table. The sample lists more than 95,000 clones; about four fifths were seen once. Sequencing used peripheral blood. This TCR came from a man at least 80 years old with active or convalescent COVID-19. The genes are TRBV7-6 and TRBJ1-4, with TRBD1 matching 9 bases. The CDR3, as DNA: TGTGCCAGCAGCTTAATGGACAGGGGTGAAAAACTGTTTTTT. This translates into CASSLMDRGEKLFF.